This T cell receptor beta chain was obtained from a study of blood T cell repertoires in COVID-19 (dated by TCRdb to the early 2020s). For context, the study as a whole: Collaborator samples came from the United States, Italy and Spain and covered acute and convalescent phases of COVID-19. The prospective study material was composed of cDNA or gDNA derived from T cells, B-cell-depleted T cells, or PBMCs. Deeply sampled blood TCRbeta repertoires from subjects exposed to, actively infected with, or recovered from COVID-19 were included in the dataset. Where available, HLA class I and class II types were obtained from metadata supplied by the sample provider rather than from assay-based typing. The samples were drawn from the first 160 participants of the ongoing ImmuneRACE study and from under 1,500 subjects provided by 6 global collaborators. The sample metadata nearly always contained a de-identified subject ID, COVID-19 status, age in years and sex. The repertoires were released in a freely available public database meant as a resource for research on the immune response to SARS-CoV-2.

Remarks on this clone: Its recognized antigen is unknown. Per-nucleotide qualities are absent, and no much larger clonotype sits a single base away.

Another Seattle source contributed samples from volunteer blood donors who had recovered from COVID-19. The collaborating institutions used their own protocols to collect whole blood in K2EDTA tubes. For TCRbeta analysis, collaborator samples were shipped as frozen whole blood, as isolated PBMCs, or as DNA extracted from either sample type. The immunoSEQ Assay, a bias-controlled multiplex PCR, was used to amplify TCRbeta CDR3 regions from genomic DNA. The paper's data handling went like this. Nucleated cell counts per sample were estimated from amplification of reference gene primers within the assay. Sequence reads were collapsed and filtered to measure the absolute abundance of every unique TCRbeta CDR3 rearrangement. For each sample, productive Simpson clonality was calculated by taking the square root of Simpson's diversity index across productive rearrangements. Sourced from immuneACCESS, this table was stored by TCRdb with only in-frame sequences that have V and J called. A share of the clones is absent; for the studies checked, an unresolved V gene accounts for under half, and the remainder has no known explanation. Clonal size and the V and J genes are those of that table, whereas D and trimming came from the DNA. Counted in this sample were more than 95,000 clones; roughly 90% of them appeared once. The ten largest clones take up around 8% of the sample.

What the study reported, not specific to this receptor: The amount of clinical and demographic metadata varied by source and participant and was provided uncurated.

Including the terminal cysteine and phenylalanine, the CDR3 comprises 15 residues. The read is trimmed to its CDR3 DNA, 45 bases read in frame from base 1. Trimming costs V 2 bases and J 2 bases, and their ends lie 14 bases apart. CDR1 is given as SGDLS and CDR2 as YYNGEE, both from the germline V gene. The chain is made from TRBV9 and TRBJ2-7; confidence is insufficient to name the D gene. Material for sequencing was peripheral blood. The sequence was obtained from an older man who had recovered from COVID-19. The CDR3 here reads CASSVEATVTYEQYF. The nucleotide sequence reads TGTGCCAGCAGCGTGGAAGCGACTGTCACCTACGAGCAGTACTTC.